Below, 6 T cell receptor beta chains from the same sample are listed, as sequenced in a study of cytotoxic CD8 clonotypes in ibrutinib-treated CLL. Some clones are missing from TCRdb's copy, which holds only in-frame ones; the method was immunoSEQ multiplex PCR. The sample shows roughly 250,000 clones, around three quarters of them seen only once. The sample in question was PBMCs, obtained after 24 months of ibrutinib treatment. The source is a human donor with chronic lymphocytic leukemia.

The chain combines TRBV27 with TRBJ1-1; D is unresolved. With 4 bases removed from V and 0 bases from J, the gap between germline ends came to 9 bases. CDR1 is MNHEY, CDR2 SMNVEV, per germline (reference sequence). CDR3 size: 14 residues. CDR3 nucleotide sequence: TGTGCCAGCAGTTCCGGAATAATGAACACTGAAGCTTTCTTT. As protein: CASSSGIMNTEAFF.

J is TRBJ2-3 and V is TRBV18; perhaps TRBD1 as D (6 bases). CDR3 length: 16 residues. V was pared by 4 bases and J by 2 bases, with 16 bases between. Per the germline V gene, CDR1 is KGHSH and CDR2 is LQKENI. The CDR3 coding sequence is TGTGCCAGCTCACTACGGACAGAAGCTTTCACAGATACGCAGTATTTT. It is translated as CASSLRTEAFTDTQYF.

The chain employs TRBV29-1 and TRBJ2-3; the D is unclear. Trimming left V 6 bases short and J 3 bases short, with 19 bases between. The CDR3 loop spans 15 amino acids. CDR1 is SQVTM and CDR2 is ANQGSEA in the germline V gene. For the CDR3, the DNA is TGCAGCGTAGACTCCCCTACCGAGGCGACAGATACGCAGTATTTT. Protein product: CSVDSPTEATDTQYF.

This clone was seen a few times. V is TRBV21-1 and J is TRBJ2-7; the DNA was not used to check the table's D call, TRBD2. TRBV21-1 is flagged as a pseudogene. The CDR3 consists of 12 residues. The CDR3 reads CASVREAGYRYF. The CDR3 DNA sequence: TGTGCCAGCGTGAGGGAGGCGGGATATCGGTACTTC.

The chain employs TRBV19 and TRBJ1-2; 8 bases are shared with TRBD1. The CDR3 extends over 11 amino acids. Per the germline V gene, CDR1 is LNHDA and CDR2 is SQIVND (reference sequence). Trimming cost V 10 bases and J 5 bases; bases outside gene matches: 3. The DNA for the CDR3 is TGTGCCATCAGGACAGGGTATGGCTACACCTTC. It yields the protein CAIRTGYGYTF.

V gene TRBV4-2 combines with J gene TRBJ2-2; D unresolved. Germline V gives CDR1 LGHNA, CDR2 YNFKEQ. The V end was cut by 1 base, the J end by 5 bases, with 5 bases between. The CDR3 totals 13 residues. CDR3 in DNA: TGTGCCAGCAGCCAAGCCCGTACCGGGGAGCTGTTTTTT. Translation gives CASSQARTGELFF.